This is a list of T cell receptor beta chains from one sample in a study of cytomegalovirus exposure and HLA in healthy donors. TCRdb's copy holds only in-frame clones and misses some; the assay was immunoSEQ multiplex PCR. The sample includes about 130,000 clones, roughly 83% of them seen just once. Sequenced sample: PBMCs. These TCRs come from a man aged 18-30 years in good health and CMV-seronegative. The CDR3 runs from the conserved cysteine through the conserved F or W. Fields, in order: D gene, V gene, clone size, J gene, CDR3 DNA, CDR3 protein. The D gene is left open where the match is weak. Expanded clones get a size class; other rows say once, few or many, or leave the size out.

d_gene: .
v_gene: TRBV7-9
abundance: once
j_gene: TRBJ2-7
CDR3nt: TGTGCCAGCAGCTCCCGGGCCCGAGGGGAGCAGTACTTC
CDR3aa: CASSSRARGEQYF

d_gene: .
v_gene: TRBV27
abundance: .
j_gene: TRBJ1-5
CDR3nt: TGTGCCAGCAGCCTTGGGGGAGGGGGTTTTAATCAGCCCCAGCATTTT
CDR3aa: CASSLGGGGFNQPQHF

d_gene: TRBD2
v_gene: TRBV5-4
abundance: .
j_gene: TRBJ2-1
CDR3nt: TGTGCCAGCAGTTTTTCCAAAGGACTAGCGGGACTCAATGAGCAGTTCTTC
CDR3aa: CASSFSKGLAGLNEQFF

d_gene: TRBD2
v_gene: TRBV7-2
abundance: .
j_gene: TRBJ2-1
CDR3nt: TGTGCCAGCAGCTTAACTAGCGGGAGAAACAATGAGCAGTTCTTC
CDR3aa: CASSLTSGRNNEQFF

d_gene: TRBD2
v_gene: TRBV5-1
abundance: .
j_gene: TRBJ2-1
CDR3nt: TGCGCCAGCAGCTTGAGGGTCCGGACTAGTGGTTCCCGACAGTTCTTC
CDR3aa: CASSLRVRTSGSRQFF

d_gene: TRBD1
v_gene: TRBV4-1
abundance: once
j_gene: TRBJ2-3
CDR3nt: TGCGCCAGCAGACAGGGGGCTTTCACAGATACGCAGTATTTT
CDR3aa: CASRQGAFTDTQYF

d_gene: .
v_gene: TRBV19
abundance: .
j_gene: TRBJ1-6
CDR3nt: TGTGCCAGTAGTAACCCGCGGAATTCACCCCTCCACTTT
CDR3aa: CASSNPRNSPLHF

d_gene: .
v_gene: TRBV28
abundance: .
j_gene: TRBJ1-5
CDR3nt: TGTGCCAGCGGGGGGGCAGGTCAGCCCCAGCATTTT
CDR3aa: CASGGAGQPQHF

d_gene: TRBD1
v_gene: TRBV7-7
abundance: .
j_gene: TRBJ2-7
CDR3nt: TGTGCTAGCAGCTTAGGACAGGGGCCTACCTACGAGCAGTACTTC
CDR3aa: CASSLGQGPTYEQYF

d_gene: .
v_gene: TRBV5-1
abundance: few
j_gene: TRBJ1-1
CDR3nt: TGCGCCAGCAGCTTGAGACAGGTCAACACTGAAGCTTTCTTT
CDR3aa: CASSLRQVNTEAFF

d_gene: .
v_gene: TRBV21-1
abundance: .
j_gene: TRBJ2-7
CDR3nt: TGTGCCAGCAGCATGAGTGGGACTGGACTGTGGAACGAGCAGTACTTC
CDR3aa: CASSMSGTGLWNEQYF

d_gene: TRBD2
v_gene: TRBV7-9
abundance: .
j_gene: TRBJ2-5
CDR3nt: TGTGCCAGCGGACTAGCGGTAGAGACCCAGTACTTC
CDR3aa: CASGLAVETQYF

d_gene: TRBD2
v_gene: TRBV13
abundance: .
j_gene: TRBJ2-7
CDR3nt: TGTGCCAGCAGCTCAGCACTAGGACTAGCCAGCTCCTACGAGCAGTACTTC
CDR3aa: CASSSALGLASSYEQYF

d_gene: TRBD1
v_gene: TRBV2
abundance: .
j_gene: TRBJ1-1
CDR3nt: TGTGCCAGCAGAGGGGACAGGGGGCGTTCAGCTTTCTTT
CDR3aa: CASRGDRGRSAFF

d_gene: TRBD1
v_gene: TRBV5-8
abundance: .
j_gene: TRBJ1-1
CDR3nt: TGTGCCAGCAGCCCGACAGGGGGCAGGGACACTGAAGCTTTCTTT
CDR3aa: CASSPTGGRDTEAFF

d_gene: TRBD1
v_gene: TRBV4-3
abundance: .
j_gene: TRBJ1-1
CDR3nt: TGCGCCAGCAGCCAAGATGGAACAGGGGGCGTCAACACTGAAGCTTTCTTT
CDR3aa: CASSQDGTGGVNTEAFF

d_gene: TRBD1
v_gene: TRBV30
abundance: .
j_gene: TRBJ1-5
CDR3nt: TGTGCCTGGAGTCTCTCTCGACAGGGGGCACCTCAGCCCCAGCATTTT
CDR3aa: CAWSLSRQGAPQPQHF

d_gene: TRBD1
v_gene: TRBV9
abundance: .
j_gene: TRBJ2-7
CDR3nt: TGTGCCAGCAGCGTCTCCGGGACAGCCTCCTACGAGCAGTACTTC
CDR3aa: CASSVSGTASYEQYF

d_gene: .
v_gene: TRBV5-4
abundance: .
j_gene: TRBJ2-6
CDR3nt: TGTGCCAGCAGCTTAGGGCTAGCTGGAAACTCTGGGGCCAACGTCCTGACTTTC
CDR3aa: CASSLGLAGNSGANVLTF

d_gene: TRBD2
v_gene: TRBV11-3
abundance: .
j_gene: TRBJ2-1
CDR3nt: TGTGCCAGCAGCTTAGAGGGACTAGCGGGCGATGAGCAGTTCTTC
CDR3aa: CASSLEGLAGDEQFF

d_gene: .
v_gene: TRBV19
abundance: .
j_gene: TRBJ2-3
CDR3nt: TGTGCCAGTAGTCCCAAGACAGGAACTAGCACAGATACGCAGTATTTT
CDR3aa: CASSPKTGTSTDTQYF

d_gene: TRBD1
v_gene: TRBV28
abundance: .
j_gene: TRBJ2-1
CDR3nt: TGTGCCAGCACCTCTTCCGGGACAGCCAGCTCCTACAATGAGCAGTTCTTC
CDR3aa: CASTSSGTASSYNEQFF

d_gene: TRBD2
v_gene: TRBV15
abundance: .
j_gene: TRBJ2-1
CDR3nt: TGTGCCATCACAAAGCGGGAGGTACACAATGAGCAGTTCTTC
CDR3aa: CAITKREVHNEQFF

d_gene: TRBD1
v_gene: TRBV6-1
abundance: .
j_gene: TRBJ1-5
CDR3nt: TGTGCCAGCAGAAAGGGACAGGGCTACAATCAGCCCCAGCATTTT
CDR3aa: CASRKGQGYNQPQHF

d_gene: TRBD1
v_gene: TRBV29-1
abundance: .
j_gene: TRBJ1-3
CDR3nt: TGCAGCGTTCTTAGCCGACAGGGGTCCTCTGGAAACACCATATATTTT
CDR3aa: CSVLSRQGSSGNTIYF

d_gene: TRBD2
v_gene: TRBV11-3
abundance: .
j_gene: TRBJ2-1
CDR3nt: TGTGCCAGCAGCTTCGGGACTAGCGTGAACAATGAGCAGTTCTTC
CDR3aa: CASSFGTSVNNEQFF

d_gene: TRBD1
v_gene: TRBV5-6
abundance: .
j_gene: TRBJ1-1
CDR3nt: TGTGCCAGCAGCGAACAAAACAGGGGGCTCACTGAAGCTTTCTTT
CDR3aa: CASSEQNRGLTEAFF

d_gene: TRBD2
v_gene: TRBV29-1
abundance: .
j_gene: TRBJ2-5
CDR3nt: TGCAGCGTTTTGGGACTAGCGCTATCCCAAGAGACCCAGTACTTC
CDR3aa: CSVLGLALSQETQYF

d_gene: .
v_gene: TRBV28
abundance: once
j_gene: TRBJ2-7
CDR3nt: TGTGCCAGCAGGGGACAAGCTATCGTCTACGAGCAGTACTTC
CDR3aa: CASRGQAIVYEQYF

d_gene: TRBD2
v_gene: TRBV4-3
abundance: .
j_gene: TRBJ2-1
CDR3nt: TGCGCCAGCAGCCAAGAGCTAGCGGGAGTAATTGGTGAGCAGTTCTTC
CDR3aa: CASSQELAGVIGEQFF

d_gene: .
v_gene: TRBV6-1
abundance: medium-sized
j_gene: TRBJ1-1
CDR3nt: TGTGCCAGCAGTGCCCAACCCGGGGGGGGAGGCACTGAAGCTTTCTTT
CDR3aa: CASSAQPGGGGTEAFF

d_gene: .
v_gene: TRBV5-1
abundance: .
j_gene: TRBJ2-3
CDR3nt: TGCGCCAGCATCCTCGAGGGCCCTACAGATACGCAGTATTTT
CDR3aa: CASILEGPTDTQYF

d_gene: .
v_gene: TRBV27
abundance: .
j_gene: TRBJ2-3
CDR3nt: TGTGCCAGCAATACTAGTATGAATTCAGATACGCAGTATTTT
CDR3aa: CASNTSMNSDTQYF

d_gene: .
v_gene: TRBV6-5
abundance: .
j_gene: TRBJ1-3
CDR3nt: TGTGCCAGCAGTGAGTCTGGAAACACCATATATTTT
CDR3aa: CASSESGNTIYF

d_gene: .
v_gene: TRBV30
abundance: .
j_gene: TRBJ1-1
CDR3nt: TGTGCCTGGAGACCAGGGGCGGGGGGGGTTGAAGCTTTCTTT
CDR3aa: CAWRPGAGGVEAFF

d_gene: TRBD2
v_gene: TRBV5-1
abundance: .
j_gene: TRBJ2-5
CDR3nt: TGCGCCAGCATGAGGGCTAGCGGGAGCCAAGAGACCCAGTACTTC
CDR3aa: CASMRASGSQETQYF

d_gene: TRBD2
v_gene: TRBV30
abundance: .
j_gene: TRBJ2-7
CDR3nt: TGTGCCTGTTCGGCGGGAGTCTCGTCTTACGAGCAGTACTTC
CDR3aa: CACSAGVSSYEQYF

d_gene: TRBD1
v_gene: TRBV6-1
abundance: few
j_gene: TRBJ1-1
CDR3nt: TGTGCCAGCAGCGGACAGGGGGCGCACACTGAAGCTTTCTTT
CDR3aa: CASSGQGAHTEAFF

d_gene: .
v_gene: TRBV7-9
abundance: .
j_gene: TRBJ2-1
CDR3nt: TGTGCCAGCAGCTCCCAGAACAATGAGCAGTTCTTC
CDR3aa: CASSSQNNEQFF

d_gene: TRBD1
v_gene: TRBV7-9
abundance: .
j_gene: TRBJ2-7
CDR3nt: TGTGCCAGCAGCTTCACTAGGGACAGCTCCTACGAGCAGTACTTC
CDR3aa: CASSFTRDSSYEQYF

d_gene: TRBD1
v_gene: TRBV27
abundance: .
j_gene: TRBJ1-1
CDR3nt: TGTGCCAGCAGTTTTGGGGCAGGGGGCGCAGGCGCTGAAGCTTTCTTT
CDR3aa: CASSFGAGGAGAEAFF

d_gene: TRBD2
v_gene: TRBV30
abundance: .
j_gene: TRBJ2-3
CDR3nt: TGTGCCTGGAGTGGCCTGACTAGCTTAGCGCAGTATTTT
CDR3aa: CAWSGLTSLAQYF

d_gene: .
v_gene: TRBV9
abundance: .
j_gene: TRBJ2-3
CDR3nt: TGTGCCAGCAGCGCTAGCCTCGGCTGGACAGATACGCAGTATTTT
CDR3aa: CASSASLGWTDTQYF

d_gene: .
v_gene: TRBV7-2
abundance: .
j_gene: TRBJ1-4
CDR3nt: TGTGCCAGCAGCTTACAGCCTGGGACACCGAATGAAGAACTGTTTTTT
CDR3aa: CASSLQPGTPNEELFF

d_gene: TRBD2
v_gene: TRBV4-2
abundance: .
j_gene: TRBJ2-7
CDR3nt: TGTGCCAGCAGCCAGGAGGGCCCTAGCGGGAGGGCGATCGAGCAGTACTTC
CDR3aa: CASSQEGPSGRAIEQYF

d_gene: .
v_gene: TRBV30
abundance: .
j_gene: TRBJ1-3
CDR3nt: TGTGCCTGGAGCTTACCCCACCCCGGGGGGCCTGGAAACACCATATATTTT
CDR3aa: CAWSLPHPGGPGNTIYF

d_gene: .
v_gene: TRBV5-4
abundance: few
j_gene: TRBJ1-1
CDR3nt: TGTGCCAGCAGCCTAGGGGGGGAAACTGAAGCTTTCTTT
CDR3aa: CASSLGGETEAFF

d_gene: .
v_gene: TRBV7-3
abundance: .
j_gene: TRBJ1-1
CDR3nt: TGTGCCAGCGCAACAGGGAACACTGAAGCTTTCTTT
CDR3aa: CASATGNTEAFF

d_gene: TRBD1
v_gene: TRBV5-6
abundance: .
j_gene: TRBJ1-2
CDR3nt: TGTGCCAGCAGCCAGCCGGGACAGGGGTGTGGCTACACCTTC
CDR3aa: CASSQPGQGCGYTF

d_gene: TRBD1
v_gene: TRBV18
abundance: .
j_gene: TRBJ2-1
CDR3nt: TGTGCCAGCTCACCTTCGGCAGGGGGTAACAATGAGCAGTTCTTC
CDR3aa: CASSPSAGGNNEQFF